The clone carrying this TCR beta chain was recorded a few times. Its antigen is not identified. Generated by immunoSEQ multiplex PCR, the TCRdb table keeps only in-frame clones and is missing some. The data hold 13,000 or so clones, with roughly 78% observed a single time. The V and J ends lost 4 bases and 1 base respectively, with 11 bases between them. The CDR3 runs 15 residues. Germline V gene sequence: CDR1 SEHNR, CDR2 FQNEAQ (reference sequence). All patients experienced relapse after autologous stem cell transplantation, and brentuximab vedotin exposure was variable. The entry originates in a study of PD-1 blockade in classical Hodgkin lymphoma. Study-level results: A significant rise in TCR diversity was seen by C4D1 for CD4+ cells but not for CD8+ cells. Before treatment, TCR diversity in newly diagnosed patients was reportedly lower than in healthy donors.

V gene TRBV7-9 combines with J gene TRBJ1-5; D is perhaps TRBD1 (5 bases). This receptor was taken from a human donor with classical Hodgkin lymphoma. Material: peripheral blood mononuclear cells (PBMCs), obtained at baseline. The CDR3 spells CASSWGGDSNQPQHF. In DNA, the CDR3 is TGTGCCAGCAGCTGGGGAGGGGACAGCAATCAGCCCCAGCATTTT.